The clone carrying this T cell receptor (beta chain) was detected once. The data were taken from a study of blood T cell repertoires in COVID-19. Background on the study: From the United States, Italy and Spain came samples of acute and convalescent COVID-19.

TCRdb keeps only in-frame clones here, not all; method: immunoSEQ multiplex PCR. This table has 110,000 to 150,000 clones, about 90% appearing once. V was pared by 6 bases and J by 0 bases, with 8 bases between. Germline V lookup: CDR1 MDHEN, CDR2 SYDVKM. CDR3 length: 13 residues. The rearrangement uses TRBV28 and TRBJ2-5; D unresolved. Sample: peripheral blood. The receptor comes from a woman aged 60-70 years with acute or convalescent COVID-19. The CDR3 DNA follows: TGTGCCAGCAGCCAGGCGAACCAAGAGACCCAGTACTTC. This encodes CASSQANQETQYF.